This T cell receptor beta chain stems from a study of T cell changes during pregnancy in multiple sclerosis. Germline CDR1 reads SGHRS; CDR2 reads YFSETQ. This CDR3 is built from 16 residues. J gave up 2 bases and V 4 bases, and 8 bases lay outside the gene matches. Assay: immunoSEQ multiplex PCR; the TCRdb copy retains only in-frame clones and omits some. The sample records about 34,000 clones, about nine tenths being singletons. The V gene is TRBV5-1, the J gene TRBJ1-5; 8 bases match TRBD1. The receptor was derived from a female donor with multiple sclerosis, enrolled in a pregnancy study. The specimen comprised CD8+ T cells from peripheral blood mononuclear cells, sampled before pregnancy. The CDR3 region is CASSPAPGQGNQPQHF. The CDR3 bases are TGCGCCAGCAGCCCAGCCCCGGGACAGGGCAATCAGCCCCAGCATTTT.